The 3 T cell receptor beta chains below come from one sample, sequenced in a study of T cells in tuberculosis. Only in-frame clones appear in the TCRdb table, and some are missing; sequencing was by immunoSEQ multiplex PCR. The sample has 88,000 or so clones, approximately 91% seen once. Sorting used thawed, overnight-rested PBMC stained with anti-CD3, a viability dye and GMM-loaded CD1B tetramer. CD1B tetramers were loaded with Rhodococcus equi-derived C32 glucose monomycolate. What was sequenced was CD1b-GMM tetramer-negative cells sorted from PBMCs. These receptors were obtained from an adult woman with latent tuberculosis.

The chain joins TRBV12-1 to TRBJ1-4; the DNA was not used to check the table's D call, TRBD1. TRBV12-1 counts as a pseudogene. This CDR3 has 13 residues. The CDR3 region has the DNA TGTGCCAGCTGGGACAGGGGTCATGAAAAACTGTTTTTT. Protein: CASWDRGHEKLFF.

The chain links TRBV7-9 to TRBJ2-5, with 10 bases that match TRBD2. V lost 1 base to trimming and J lost 1 base; unmatched junction nucleotides: 3. The CDR3 loop spans 16 amino acids. Germline V gene lookup returns CDR1 SEHNR and CDR2 FQNEAQ (reference sequence). CDR3 in DNA: TGTGCCAGCAGCTTAGGGACTAGCGGAGTCCAAGAGACCCAGTACTTC. Translated, it gives CASSLGTSGVQETQYF.

The chain couples TRBV7-2 to TRBJ2-5; 7 bases map to TRBD2. Per germline, CDR1 SGHTA and CDR2 FQGNSA. Losses at the gene ends were 5 bases for V and 7 bases for J; bases not matched to a gene: 7. The CDR3 length is 13 residues. The CDR3: CASSLGGGRTQYF. CDR3 nucleotides: TGTGCCAGCAGCCTGGGGGGAGGGAGGACCCAGTACTTC.